The clone carrying this T cell receptor (beta chain) was detected a few times. The sample belongs to a study of T cell repertoires in cytomegalovirus infection. TCRdb itself ran the reads through MiXCR, one entry per CDR3 protein. Of almost 550,000 distinct CDR3 sequences in the sample, more than 15% were seen once. This CDR3 is 15 amino acids long. Looked up from germline, CDR1 is MGHRA and CDR2 is YSYEKL. Trimming took 0 bases from V and 2 from J, leaving 10 bases between them. Material for sequencing was CD8+ T cells from PBMCs. The J gene is TRBJ2-5, the V gene TRBV4-1; possible D gene TRBD2, 5 bases. This receptor was taken from a human donor in good health (CMV status not recorded). Some clones in this sample may be carry-over from other donors' samples. CDR3 bases: TGCGCCAGCAGCCAAGACGGACTGCCGCAAGAGACCCAGTACTTC. It encodes CASSQDGLPQETQYF.